This TCR beta chain was sequenced for a study of identical twins (dated by TCRdb to 2016 to 2017). In the study overall: The study deep-sequenced TCR alpha and beta repertoires from monozygotic twins, unrelated adults of various ages and cord blood to test whether fetal clonotypes persist. To rule out contamination, the twin experiments were replicated at different times with different library preparation protocols.

The research as a whole found: Compared with coincidental sharing between unrelated individuals, out-of-frame TCR alpha sequences shared between twins had an excess of sequences with low generation probability. Because the same donors could not be followed over many years, conclusions were based on cross-sectional statistical analysis. Zero-insertion analyses could be partly confounded by invariant T cells such as MAIT and iNKT, although diverse VJ usage argued against such confounding for most clonotypes. Fewer insertions were carried by abundant cord blood beta clonotypes, a similar but weaker trend appeared in young adult naive repertoires, and no such trend appeared in memory repertoires. A weaker excess of twin sharing was found in beta out-of-frame sequences because the signal-to-noise ratio was lowered by fewer shared sequences. In monozygotic twins, recombination models systematically underestimated out-of-frame TCR alpha sharing, but the models matched the sharing seen between unrelated individuals.

Compared with germline, V lacks 4 bases and J lacks 12 bases; bases without a gene match: 10. Based on the germline V gene, the CDR1 and CDR2 sequences are SGHRS and YFSETQ. CDR3 length: 14 amino acids, cysteine to phenylalanine. The entry retains the CDR3 DNA only, 42 bases that are in frame from base 1. Receptors were amplified or captured by 5' RACE. The run used an Illumina HiSeq 2000. Template switching added a universal primer binding site, and the final cDNA carried a unique molecular identifier that allowed TCR cDNA molecules to be counted accurately. First-strand cDNA for TCR alpha and beta chains was synthesized from specific primers in the conserved constant-segment region. To control for contamination, each cDNA library was double barcoded with a SMART-Mk sample barcode plus Illumina barcodes. Two successive PCR steps introduced TruSeq adapter sequences along with Illumina sample barcodes. TCR alpha and beta cDNA libraries were sequenced on the Illumina HiSeq platform with custom primers. As for the authors' bioinformatics: MiGEC was used to process raw reads and extract unique molecular identifiers, and MiXCR was used to find CDR3 positions. Recombination models were inferred per individual with the repgenHMM and IGoR tools using an EM algorithm. Shared clonotypes were analyzed with the tcR package in R, and sharing was normalized by the product of cloneset sizes. Out-of-frame nonproductive sequences were analyzed to study raw recombination free of thymic and clonal selection effects. TCRdb took the public reads, trimmed them with fastp at Q25, ran MiXCR for clone calling and kept in-frame beta chains. Each CDR3 protein gets just one entry, which takes the most common genes and DNA from the rows behind it. Here the V and J calls rest on TCRdb's processing, not on the authors' analysis. This sample is represented by 300,000 to 400,000 distinct CDR3 sequences; 9% to 15% of them were singletons. The ten largest clones capture around 7.8% of the sample.

All donors were healthy Caucasians. Three pairs of female monozygotic twins, all aged roughly 18 to 30 years, made up the twin cohort. Positive isolation kits from Invitrogen were used to isolate CD4+ and CD8+ T cell populations. Turning to this clonotype: This receptor's antigen is unknown. Per-base qualities were not stored, and no clone one base away is much larger.

These same data were also listed under a study on yellow fever vaccine responses in identical twins. In that second paper, the authors write: According to the authors, the vaccine-induced T cell response in identical twins seemed to be partly convergent and partly specific to each individual. The study precisely tracked vaccine-responding T cell clones in identical twins.

The sequence was collected from a woman under 30 in good health. The rearranged segments are TRBV5-1 and TRBJ2-1, and TRBD2 matches 10 of the central bases. The sequenced sample was CD8+ T cells sorted from blood. The CDR3 sequence is CASSDSGRAYTQFF. The nucleotides read TGCGCCAGCAGCGACAGCGGGAGGGCCTATACGCAGTTCTTC.